This record concerns one T cell receptor (beta chain) sequence. Its antigen is not known. The CDR3 runs to 11 residues. Germline values: CDR1 MNHEY, CDR2 SVGAGI. V lost 5 bases to trimming and J lost 8 bases, with 7 bases between them. Every isolated RNA sample was fully reverse transcribed, so sequencing captured expressed TCRB transcripts. The repertoire was sequenced with immunoSEQ multiplex PCR; TCRdb's copy has only in-frame clones and lacks some. The sample yields around 170,000 clones, roughly 9% seen once. This sample was taken from a study of beta chain features in type 1 diabetes. Findings of the study overall: Shorter TCRB CDR3s, moderately but significantly so, were found in Type 1 diabetes patients in all four CD4+ subsets. At VDJ recombination sites, type 1 diabetes patients had fewer insertions and more deleted nucleotides.

The sequence was collected from a woman in her 30s with type 1 diabetes. The specimen sequenced was central memory CD4+ T cells from blood. V and J are TRBV6-5 and TRBJ2-1; possible D gene TRBD2, 5 bases. The chain's CDR3 is CASSQRDEQFF. DNA for the CDR3: TGTGCCAGCAGTCAGAGGGATGAGCAGTTCTTC.